The 3 T cell receptor beta chains listed next were all sequenced from one sample in a study of T cell responses to AZD1222 COVID-19 vaccine. Generated by immunoSEQ multiplex PCR, the TCRdb table keeps only in-frame clones and is missing some. The table includes some 150,000 clones, roughly 90% detected once. The input for sequencing was peripheral blood, taken 28 days after the second AZD1222 dose. Every receptor here comes from an adult who received the AZD1222 COVID-19 vaccine.

The genes are TRBV10-2 and TRBJ1-2; 8 bases line up with TRBD1. Germline assignment: CDR1 WSHSY and CDR2 SAAADI. Germline trimming cut 3 bases from V and 4 bases from J; bases unmatched to any gene: 4. The CDR3 consists of 14 residues. The CDR3 bases are TGCGCCAGCAGTGACGGACAGGGATTCTATGGCTACACCTTC. Amino acid sequence: CASSDGQGFYGYTF.

The chain couples TRBV5-1 to TRBJ2-1; D uncertain. The V gene's germline CDR1 is SGHRS and CDR2 YFSETQ. The CDR3 is 14 residues long. Trimming stripped 6 bases from V and 0 bases from J, with 10 bases between. The CDR3 loop is CASTSGSSYNEQFF. As DNA, the CDR3 is TGCGCCAGCACCTCCGGGTCCTCCTACAATGAGCAGTTCTTC. The whole variable domain, remainder taken from reference TRBV5-1 and TRBJ2-1, is KAGVTQTPRYLIKTRGQQVTLSCSPISGHRSVSWYQQTPGQGLQFLFEYFSETQRNKGNFPGRFSGRQFSNSRSEMNVSTLELGDSALYLCASTSGSSYNEQFFGPGTRLTVL.

The chain links TRBV15 to TRBJ1-5, with 8 bases fitting TRBD1. Looked up from germline, CDR1 is LNHNV and CDR2 is YYDKDF (reference sequence). V gave up 3 bases and J gave up 1 base; unmatched junction bases: 5. This CDR3 region has 16 residues. The CDR3 DNA follows: TGTGCCACCAGCAGGGAGTACAGGGGGAGCAATCAGCCCCAGCATTTT. Translated: CATSREYRGSNQPQHF.